This is a list of T cell receptor beta chains from one sample in a study of response to subunit inactivated influenza vaccine. One entry per CDR3 protein, called by TCRdb with MiXCR from the RT-PCR reads. The repertoire holds 650,000 to 850,000 distinct CDR3 sequences, with approximately 15% as singletons. The material sequenced was PBMCs from blood, taken around 15 days before vaccination. These TCRs come from a man aged 45-60 years who received an inactivated influenza vaccine. CDR3s include the opening cysteine and the closing phenylalanine or tryptophan. The order of the fields is D gene, V gene, J gene, clone size, CDR3 DNA, CDR3 protein. D genes are given only for firm matches. Where a row states a size, it is once, few, many or the class of an expanded clone; other rows omit it.

D: -
V: TRBV20-1
J: TRBJ2-7
size: few
DNA: TGCAGTGCTAACATGGCTTCCTACGAGCAGTACTTC
CDR3: CSANMASYEQYF

D: TRBD2
V: TRBV5-1
J: TRBJ2-7
size: many
DNA: TGCGCCAGCAGCTTGGTGGGGGAGGGGTACGAGCAGTACTTC
CDR3: CASSLVGEGYEQYF

D: TRBD2
V: TRBV12-3/TRBV12-4
J: TRBJ2-5
size: few
DNA: TGTGCCAGCAGTTTTCGAGCGGGGGGGCAGGAGACCCAGTACTTC
CDR3: CASSFRAGGQETQYF

D: -
V: TRBV4-3
J: TRBJ2-4
size: -
DNA: TGCGCCAGCAGCCAGGGATGGGGCTTGACCAAAAACATTCAGTACTTC
CDR3: CASSQGWGLTKNIQYF

D: TRBD2
V: TRBV27
J: TRBJ2-7
size: -
DNA: TGTGCCAGCAGTTCGAGGGGGGGACTAGCGAGGAGACAGGCCTACGAGCAGTACTTC
CDR3: CASSSRGGLARRQAYEQYF

D: -
V: TRBV27
J: TRBJ1-1
size: few
DNA: TGTGCCAGCAGTCCTGCTGTGAACACTGAAGCTTTCTTT
CDR3: CASSPAVNTEAFF

D: -
V: TRBV12-3/TRBV12-4
J: TRBJ1-6
size: -
DNA: TGTGCCAGCAAAGACACCCTTAATTCACCCCTCCACTTT
CDR3: CASKDTLNSPLHF

D: -
V: TRBV6-6
J: TRBJ2-5
size: -
DNA: TGTGCCAGCAGTTATGTGCGAGAGACCCAGTACTTC
CDR3: CASSYVRETQYF

D: TRBD1
V: TRBV12-3/TRBV12-4
J: TRBJ1-5
size: few
DNA: TGTGCCAGCAGTTCCCAGGGGGGAAGCAATCAGCCCCAGCATTTT
CDR3: CASSSQGGSNQPQHF

D: -
V: TRBV11-1
J: TRBJ2-1
size: -
DNA: TGTGCCAGCAGCTTACTAACAACCCTGAAACTTAGCTCCTACAATGAGCAGTTCTTC
CDR3: CASSLLTTLKLSSYNEQFF

D: -
V: TRBV12-3/TRBV12-4
J: TRBJ2-3
size: few
DNA: TGTGCCAGCAGTGTCGAGGGGATAATGGGCACAGATACGCAGTATTTT
CDR3: CASSVEGIMGTDTQYF

D: TRBD1
V: TRBV12-3/TRBV12-4
J: TRBJ2-2
size: few
DNA: TGTGCCAGCAGTTTGGGGACAGGAGCGAACACCGGGGAGCTGTTTTTT
CDR3: CASSLGTGANTGELFF

D: TRBD2
V: TRBV14
J: TRBJ2-1
size: few
DNA: TGTGCCAGCAGCCGACCGGGACTAGCGGGAGTCGGTGAGCAGTTCTTC
CDR3: CASSRPGLAGVGEQFF

D: -
V: TRBV27
J: TRBJ2-2
size: -
DNA: TGTGCCAGCACTCTCCTCCCCCGCAGGGCGGGCGGGGAGCTGTTTTTT
CDR3: CASTLLPRRAGGELFF

D: TRBD1
V: TRBV5-5
J: TRBJ2-3
size: -
DNA: TGTGCCAGCAGCTTAGACAGGGGATTGTCCCATACGCAGTATTTT
CDR3: CASSLDRGLSHTQYF

D: -
V: TRBV27
J: TRBJ2-1
size: few
DNA: TGTGCCAGCAGTGCCGGGACTCTGGCTTACAATGAGCAGTTCTTC
CDR3: CASSAGTLAYNEQFF

D: -
V: TRBV3-1
J: TRBJ2-1
size: -
DNA: TGTGCCAGCAGCCACAACGGCGAATACAATGAGCAGTTCTTC
CDR3: CASSHNGEYNEQFF

D: -
V: TRBV11-2
J: TRBJ2-3
size: -
DNA: TGTGCCAGCCGATTCCTGGCATCAGATACGCAGTATTTT
CDR3: CASRFLASDTQYF

D: -
V: TRBV18
J: TRBJ2-1
size: -
DNA: TGTGCCAGCTCACCGGGGGGTATCAATGAGCAGTTCTTC
CDR3: CASSPGGINEQFF

D: -
V: TRBV6-5
J: TRBJ2-1
size: few
DNA: TGTGCCAGCAGGGGAAACAATGAGCAGTTCTTC
CDR3: CASRGNNEQFF

D: TRBD1
V: TRBV11-2
J: TRBJ2-7
size: few
DNA: TGTGCCAGCAGCCCTGACAGGGATCTCGACGAGCAGTACTTC
CDR3: CASSPDRDLDEQYF

D: -
V: TRBV20-1
J: TRBJ2-1
size: -
DNA: TGCAGTGCTAGAAAACTATCCGGGGCGCAGAATGAGCAGTTCTTC
CDR3: CSARKLSGAQNEQFF

D: -
V: TRBV18
J: TRBJ2-1
size: -
DNA: TGTGCCAGCTCACCCCAGAGGTCCTACAATGAGCAGTTCTTC
CDR3: CASSPQRSYNEQFF

D: -
V: TRBV7-2
J: TRBJ2-5
size: few
DNA: TGTGCCAGCAGCTTATTGGCTAGGGTTGTGTCAGAGACCCAGTACTTC
CDR3: CASSLLARVVSETQYF

D: TRBD1
V: TRBV11-2
J: TRBJ2-2
size: once
DNA: TGTGCCAGCACGACAGGGGCGAACACCGGGGAGCTGTTTTTT
CDR3: CASTTGANTGELFF

D: -
V: TRBV7-2
J: TRBJ1-1
size: few
DNA: TGTGCCAGCACCACTTATCGGGGGGGAACTGAAGCTTTCTTT
CDR3: CASTTYRGGTEAFF

D: -
V: TRBV9
J: TRBJ1-2
size: -
DNA: TGTGCCAGCAGCGCAAGGGATGGGGGCGCCGTTTACCTTAACTATGGCTACACCTTC
CDR3: CASSARDGGAVYLNYGYTF

D: TRBD2
V: TRBV7-2
J: TRBJ2-1
size: few
DNA: TGTGCCAGCAGCTTCACTAGCGGGGGTGTCTATGAGCAGTTCTTC
CDR3: CASSFTSGGVYEQFF

D: -
V: TRBV28
J: TRBJ2-3
size: few
DNA: TGTGCCAGCAGTTCCTTAGACAGGTCGACGGCAGATACGCAGTATTTT
CDR3: CASSSLDRSTADTQYF

D: TRBD2
V: TRBV12-3/TRBV12-4
J: TRBJ2-1
size: many
DNA: TGTGCCAGCAGGTCCCCCAACCTGACTAGCGGGGGGGCCGGTAACAATGAGCAGTTCTTC
CDR3: CASRSPNLTSGGAGNNEQFF

D: -
V: TRBV3-1
J: TRBJ2-1
size: -
DNA: TGTGCCAGCAGCCAAGGTCAAGCAGCTGAGCAGTTCTTC
CDR3: CASSQGQAAEQFF

D: TRBD1
V: TRBV3-1
J: TRBJ2-7
size: -
DNA: TGTGCCAGCAGCCACACGGACAGGGGGGGATCCTACGAGCAGTACTTC
CDR3: CASSHTDRGGSYEQYF

D: TRBD2
V: TRBV20-1
J: TRBJ2-3
size: -
DNA: TGCAGTGCTAGCGGAGCGGGAGGGTCTAGCACAGATACGCAGTATTTT
CDR3: CSASGAGGSSTDTQYF

D: TRBD2
V: TRBV18
J: TRBJ2-1
size: few
DNA: TGTGCCAGCTCACCGCGACTAGCGGGAGGGCTTGACAATGAGCAGTTCTTC
CDR3: CASSPRLAGGLDNEQFF

D: -
V: TRBV24-1
J: TRBJ2-6
size: many
DNA: TGTGCCACCGGCGAACTGAGCTCTGGGGCCAACGTCCTGACTTTC
CDR3: CATGELSSGANVLTF

D: -
V: TRBV6-6
J: TRBJ2-7
size: few
DNA: TGTGCCAGCAGCCATACAATCTACGAGCAGTACTTC
CDR3: CASSHTIYEQYF

D: TRBD2
V: TRBV6-4
J: TRBJ2-7
size: few
DNA: TGTGCCAGCAGTGACTCGGCTAGCGGGAGAGTAGAATGCTACGAGCAGTACTTC
CDR3: CASSDSASGRVECYEQYF

D: -
V: TRBV18
J: TRBJ2-7
size: -
DNA: TGTGCCAGCTCACCGGACTGGGGGCAGCCCAAAGGCTACAGCAACGAGCAGTACTTC
CDR3: CASSPDWGQPKGYSNEQYF

D: -
V: TRBV7-9
J: TRBJ2-1
size: many
DNA: TGTGCCAGCAGCACCCTGCGGGGGACAGAGTACAATGAGCAGTTCTTC
CDR3: CASSTLRGTEYNEQFF

D: -
V: TRBV7-9
J: TRBJ2-7
size: few
DNA: TGTGCCAGCAGCCCCCAAGGAGGGCACGCCATTGGCGAGCAGTACTTC
CDR3: CASSPQGGHAIGEQYF

D: TRBD2
V: TRBV20-1
J: TRBJ2-5
size: few
DNA: TGCAGTGTTACTAGCGGGAGGGCTTTGGAGACCCAGTACTTC
CDR3: CSVTSGRALETQYF

D: -
V: TRBV25-1
J: TRBJ2-3
size: few
DNA: TGTGCCAGCAGTGAATATAAATGGGGGCAGGGGGGATTCACAGATACGCAGTATTTT
CDR3: CASSEYKWGQGGFTDTQYF

D: TRBD1
V: TRBV7-9
J: TRBJ1-2
size: -
DNA: TGTGCCAGCAGCTTAGTCTCGGGACAGGGTCAGTATGGCTACACCTTC
CDR3: CASSLVSGQGQYGYTF

D: TRBD2
V: TRBV20-1
J: TRBJ2-5
size: few
DNA: TGCAGTGCTAGAGATCAATCCCCTCGGACTAGCGGAAAAGAGACCCAGTACTTC
CDR3: CSARDQSPRTSGKETQYF

D: -
V: TRBV9
J: TRBJ2-3
size: many
DNA: TGTGCCAGCAGCGTAGGGGAATACTACCCAGATACGCAGTATTTT
CDR3: CASSVGEYYPDTQYF

D: -
V: TRBV29-1
J: TRBJ2-3
size: many
DNA: TGCAGCGTTGGTACGGGACTGGGCACAGATACGCAGTATTTT
CDR3: CSVGTGLGTDTQYF

D: TRBD2
V: TRBV19
J: TRBJ2-1
size: few
DNA: TGTGCCAGTAGCCTACTAGCGGGAGGGCCCAGGCAGTTCTTC
CDR3: CASSLLAGGPRQFF

D: TRBD2
V: TRBV6-2/TRBV6-3
J: TRBJ2-1
size: few
DNA: TGTGCCAGCAGCCCGAGCGGGAGGGGGATCAATGAGCAGTTCTTC
CDR3: CASSPSGRGINEQFF

D: -
V: TRBV2
J: TRBJ2-3
size: many
DNA: TGTGCCAGCAGTGAAGGACCGAACACAGATACGCAGTATTTT
CDR3: CASSEGPNTDTQYF

D: -
V: TRBV7-6
J: TRBJ2-2
size: few
DNA: TGTGCCAGCAGCTTAGGGAGTCCGGGAGTGAGCACCGGGGAGCTGTTTTTT
CDR3: CASSLGSPGVSTGELFF

D: TRBD2
V: TRBV3-1
J: TRBJ2-5
size: many
DNA: TGTGCCAGCCTGCGGACTAGCGGGGGAGAGACCCAGTACTTC
CDR3: CASLRTSGGETQYF

D: TRBD2
V: TRBV7-9
J: TRBJ2-7
size: few
DNA: TGTGCCAGCAGCCCCCTAGCGGGAGGGATGTCCTACGAGCAGTACTTC
CDR3: CASSPLAGGMSYEQYF

D: TRBD1
V: TRBV11-2
J: TRBJ1-5
size: few
DNA: TGTGCCAGCAGCTTAGGACAGGGCATATCAGATAGCAATCAGCCCCAGCATTTT
CDR3: CASSLGQGISDSNQPQHF

D: -
V: TRBV20-1
J: TRBJ1-5
size: many
DNA: TGCAGTGCGCTAGGCCCAAGCAATCAGCCCCAGCATTTT
CDR3: CSALGPSNQPQHF

D: -
V: TRBV29-1
J: TRBJ1-2
size: few
DNA: TGCAGCGCAGCACAGAGGGGTAACTATGGCTACACCTTC
CDR3: CSAAQRGNYGYTF

D: -
V: TRBV18
J: TRBJ2-5
size: many
DNA: TGTGCCAGCTCACCACCGGAGGAGGGGGAGACCCAGTACTTC
CDR3: CASSPPEEGETQYF

D: TRBD1
V: TRBV7-9
J: TRBJ2-7
size: -
DNA: TGTGCCAGCAGCAATGTGAGGGACAGGGGGTCCTACGAGCAGTACTTC
CDR3: CASSNVRDRGSYEQYF